The 9 T cell receptor beta chains below were found in one sample sequenced in a study of response to subunit inactivated influenza vaccine. Via MiXCR, TCRdb re-called the RT-PCR reads, giving one row per CDR3 protein. The data contain about 780,000 distinct CDR3 sequences, around a sixth of them singletons. The input for sequencing was PBMCs from blood, taken approximately 5 days after vaccination. These receptors came from a man aged 45-65 years who received an inactivated influenza vaccine.

This clonotype was found a few times. The gene calls are TRBV6-1 and TRBJ2-7, with 10 bases identical to TRBD1. CDR3 length equals 14 residues. The V segment lost 4 bases and the J segment 5 bases; nucleotides outside the gene matches: 5. Germline V gene data show CDR1 as MNHNS and CDR2 as SASEGT. The DNA of the CDR3 is TGTGCCAGCAGTGTGACAGGGGGCCTCGACGAGCAGTACTTC. This translates into CASSVTGGLDEQYF.

J is TRBJ2-1 and V is TRBV15; 9 positions match TRBD2. The CDR3 sequence is 15 residues long. J gave up 9 bases and V 1 base, and 7 bases lay outside the gene matches. The germline gives CDR1 LNHNV, CDR2 YYDKDF (reference sequence). The CDR3 loop is CATSRARGRAFEQFF. The CDR3 DNA reads TGTGCCACCAGCAGAGCTCGCGGGAGGGCCTTTGAGCAGTTCTTC.

The chain links TRBV29-1 to TRBJ2-1, with D unresolved. This CDR3 has 12 amino acids. Trimming cost V 3 bases and J 4 bases, with 7 bases left between them. CDR1 and CDR2 (germline): SQVTM, ANQGSEA. The CDR3: CSVDLGYNEQFF. CDR3 nucleotide sequence: TGCAGCGTTGATCTGGGGTACAATGAGCAGTTCTTC.

The chain links TRBV20-1 to TRBJ2-3; 7 bases are a match to TRBD1. Germline values: CDR1 DFQATT, CDR2 SNEGSKA (reference sequence). V gave up 1 base and J gave up 0 bases; unmatched junction bases: 7. The CDR3 is 16 amino acids. CDR3 sequence (DNA): TGCAGTGCTAGAGGACAGGGCCGTCTTAGCACAGATACGCAGTATTTT. Encoded protein: CSARGQGRLSTDTQYF.

This chain joins TRBV3-1 and TRBJ2-3; 11 bases fit TRBD2. The CDR3 spans 18 residues. Germline V gene data show CDR1 as LGHDT and CDR2 as YNNKEL (reference sequence). J lost 6 bases, V lost 0 bases, and 11 bases had no gene match. In DNA, the CDR3 is TGTGCCAGCAGCCAAGATCGATTAGCGGGAGGGCCACGCGATACGCAGTATTTT. Protein product: CASSQDRLAGGPRDTQYF.

The chain couples TRBV5-1 to TRBJ1-1, with a weak D call TRBD1 (6 bases). The CDR3 has 15 residues. Trimming took off 0 bases at V and 7 bases at J, with 16 bases between the two ends. Germline V lookup: CDR1 SGHRS, CDR2 YFSETQ. This CDR3 is CASSLVPSQGYEAFF. For the CDR3, the DNA is TGCGCCAGCAGCTTGGTGCCATCACAGGGATATGAAGCTTTCTTT.

At least ten counts were recorded for this clonotype. The chain carries TRBV20-1 and TRBJ2-5, with 10 nucleotides matching TRBD1. Germline values: CDR1 DFQATT, CDR2 SNEGSKA (reference sequence). This CDR3 spans 13 amino acids. Trimming cost V 2 bases and J 5 bases; bases outside gene matches: 2. CDR3 sequence reads: CSARRDRGETQYF. The CDR3 region has the DNA TGCAGTGCTAGACGGGACAGGGGCGAGACCCAGTACTTC.

This clonotype was observed a handful of times. This chain connects TRBV12-3 or TRBV12-4 to TRBJ2-1, with unresolved D. The length of the CDR3 is 14 residues. Deletions cut 7 bases from V and 2 bases from J, with 12 bases between. In nucleotides, the CDR3 is TGTGCCAGCACCAAGGACCCGCCCTACAATGAGCAGTTCTTC. As protein: CASTKDPPYNEQFF.

This clonotype came up a few times. The chain couples TRBV24-1 to TRBJ2-1, with TRBD1 matching over 11 bases. Germline V CDR1 and CDR2: KGHDR, SFDVKD. V was clipped by 3 bases and J by 4 bases; unmatched bases: 4. This CDR3 contains 16 residues. The CDR3 loop is CATSDTGTGGYNEQFF. The CDR3, as DNA: TGTGCCACCAGTGATACAGGGACAGGGGGATACAATGAGCAGTTCTTC.